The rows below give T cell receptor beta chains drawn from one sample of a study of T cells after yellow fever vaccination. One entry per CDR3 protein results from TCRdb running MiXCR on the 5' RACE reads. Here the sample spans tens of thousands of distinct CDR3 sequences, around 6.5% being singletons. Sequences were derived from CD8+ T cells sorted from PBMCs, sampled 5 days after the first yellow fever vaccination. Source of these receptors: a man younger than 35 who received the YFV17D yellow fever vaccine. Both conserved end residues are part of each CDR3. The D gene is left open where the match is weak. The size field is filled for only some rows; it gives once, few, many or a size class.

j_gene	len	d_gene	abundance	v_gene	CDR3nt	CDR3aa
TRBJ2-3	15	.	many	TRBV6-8	TGTGCCAGCAGTTACTCGATGGCAGCCACAGATACGCAGTATTTT	CASSYSMAATDTQYF
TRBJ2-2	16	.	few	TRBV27	TGTGCCAGCAGACCTCTGACAGTACAGAACACCGGGGAGCTGTTTTTT	CASRPLTVQNTGELFF
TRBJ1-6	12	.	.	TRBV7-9	TGTGCCAGCAGCACCCCAGGTAGTGGCCTCCACTTT	CASSTPGSGLHF
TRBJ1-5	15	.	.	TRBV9	TGTGCCAGCAGCGTAGACGGACAGAGCAATCAGCCCCAGCATTTT	CASSVDGQSNQPQHF
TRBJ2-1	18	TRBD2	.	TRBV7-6	TGTGCCAGCAGCTTGAAAATCACTAGCGGGGGGGCTTACAATGAGCAGTTCTTC	CASSLKITSGGAYNEQFF
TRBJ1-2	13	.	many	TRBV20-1	TGCAGTGCTGATGAGGGGCGCGACTATGGCTACACCTTC	CSADEGRDYGYTF
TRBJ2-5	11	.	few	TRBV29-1	TGCAGCGTTGATAGGGGCGTGACCCAGTACTTC	CSVDRGVTQYF
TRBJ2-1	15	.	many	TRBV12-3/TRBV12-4	TGTGCCAGCAGTGAGCCGGGAAGAGCCCACAATGAGCAGTTCTTC	CASSEPGRAHNEQFF
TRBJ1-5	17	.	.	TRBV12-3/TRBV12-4	TGTGCCAGCAGTTCGGGCGGAGCCAGAGGAAGCAATCAGCCCCAGCATTTT	CASSSGGARGSNQPQHF
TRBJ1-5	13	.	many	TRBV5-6	TGTGCCAGCAGCCTCGGGGATCATCAGCCCCAGCATTTT	CASSLGDHQPQHF
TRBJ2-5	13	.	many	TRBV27	TGTGCCAGCCAGCGAGCCTCCAAGGGGACCCAGTACTTC	CASQRASKGTQYF
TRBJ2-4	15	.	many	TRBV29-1	TGCAGCGTTCGGTCTTGGGATCTAGCCAAAAACATTCAGTACTTC	CSVRSWDLAKNIQYF
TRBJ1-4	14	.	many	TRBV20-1	TGCAGTGCCGCCAATTCTGCAACTAATGAAAAACTGTTTTTT	CSAANSATNEKLFF
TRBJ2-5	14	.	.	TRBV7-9	TGTGCCAGCAGTACGGAGGGGGCCCTGGAGACCCAGTACTTC	CASSTEGALETQYF
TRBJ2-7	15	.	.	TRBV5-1	TGCGCCAGCAGCCCGCCCTTTGGCAGCTCCTACGAGCAGTACTTC	CASSPPFGSSYEQYF
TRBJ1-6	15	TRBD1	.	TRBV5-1	TGCACCAGCAGCTTAGGGACAGGGGGCTCGACACCCCTCCACTTT	CTSSLGTGGSTPLHF
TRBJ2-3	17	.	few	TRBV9	TGTGCCAGCAGCACCCGACAGGATTTCACTAGCACAGATACGCAGTATTTT	CASSTRQDFTSTDTQYF
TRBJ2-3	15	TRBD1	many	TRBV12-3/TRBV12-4	TGTGCCAGCAGGGATTTACAGGGGTGGACAGATACGCAGTATTTT	CASRDLQGWTDTQYF
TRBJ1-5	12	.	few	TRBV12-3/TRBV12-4	TGTGCCAGCAGTTTATATGGTCAGCCCCAGCATTTT	CASSLYGQPQHF
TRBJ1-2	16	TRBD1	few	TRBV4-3	TGCGCCAGCAGCCGGGTCAGGGGGCGCAGCACCTATGGCTACACCTTC	CASSRVRGRSTYGYTF
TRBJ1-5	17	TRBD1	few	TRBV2	TGTGCCAGCAGTGAAGTAATTGGGACAGGGTCGGTTCAGCCCCAGCATTTT	CASSEVIGTGSVQPQHF
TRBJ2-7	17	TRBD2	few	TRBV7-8	TGTGCCAGCAGCCCCTCGACTAGCGGGGGGTCCTCCTACGAGCAGTACTTC	CASSPSTSGGSSYEQYF
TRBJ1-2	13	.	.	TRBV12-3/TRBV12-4	TGTGCCAGCAGTTCATCAGATGTCTATGGCTACACCTTC	CASSSSDVYGYTF
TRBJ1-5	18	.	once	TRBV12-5	TGTGCTAGTGGTTCCAACTATAGCAGGGAGGCCCTCAATCAGCCCCAGCATTTT	CASGSNYSREALNQPQHF
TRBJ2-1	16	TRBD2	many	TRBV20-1	TGCAGTGCTCCTCCAAGGACTAGCGGGGACTACAATGAGCAGTTCTTC	CSAPPRTSGDYNEQFF
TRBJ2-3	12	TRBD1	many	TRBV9	TGTGCCAGCAGCGCAGAGGGACAGCGGCAGTATTTT	CASSAEGQRQYF
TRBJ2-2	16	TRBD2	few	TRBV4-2	TGTGCCAGCAGCCCCAGGACTAGCGGGGGCACCGGGGAGCTGTTTTTT	CASSPRTSGGTGELFF
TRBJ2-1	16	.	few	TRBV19	TGTGCCAGTAGTCCCCCGGTGAGGGCCACCTACAATGAGCAGTTCTTC	CASSPPVRATYNEQFF
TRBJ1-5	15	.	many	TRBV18	TGTGCCAGCTCACCCGCTCGGGGAGGGGATCAGCCCCAGCATTTT	CASSPARGGDQPQHF